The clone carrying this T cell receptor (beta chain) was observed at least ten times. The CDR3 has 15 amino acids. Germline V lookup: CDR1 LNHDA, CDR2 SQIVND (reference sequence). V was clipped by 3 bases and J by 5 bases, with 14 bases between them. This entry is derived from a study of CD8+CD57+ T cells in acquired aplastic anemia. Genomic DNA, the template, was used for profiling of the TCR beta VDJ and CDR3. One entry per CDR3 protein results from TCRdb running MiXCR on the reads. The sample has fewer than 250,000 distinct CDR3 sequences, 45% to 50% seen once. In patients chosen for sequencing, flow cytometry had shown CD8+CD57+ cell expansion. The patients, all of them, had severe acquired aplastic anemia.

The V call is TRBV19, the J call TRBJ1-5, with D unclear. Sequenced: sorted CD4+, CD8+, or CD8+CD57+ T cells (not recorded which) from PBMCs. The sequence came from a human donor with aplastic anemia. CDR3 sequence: CASSINLGQYQPQHF. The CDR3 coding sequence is TGTGCCAGTAGTATTAATTTGGGTCAGTATCAGCCCCAGCATTTT. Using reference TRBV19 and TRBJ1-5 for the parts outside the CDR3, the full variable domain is DGGITQSPKYLFRKEGQNVTLSCEQNLNHDAMYWYRQDPGQGLRLIYYSQIVNDFQKGDIAEGYSVSREKKESFPLTVTSAQKNPTAFYLCASSINLGQYQPQHFGDGTRLSIL.